A selection of T cell receptor beta chains follows, all from one sample in a study of cytomegalovirus exposure and HLA in healthy donors. This table comes from immunoSEQ multiplex PCR, and its TCRdb copy is limited to in-frame clones, with some not included. The data contain around 180,000 clones, 75% to 90% of them singletons. Sequenced input: PBMCs. The receptors here all came from a boy younger than 10 in good health and CMV-seronegative. CDR3s include the opening cysteine and the closing phenylalanine or tryptophan. Fields, in order: J gene, V gene, clone size, D gene, CDR3 DNA, CDR3 protein. A D gene is named only where the DNA matches it firmly. The listing skips clone size in some rows; elsewhere it reads once, few, many or a size class.

>TRBJ2-7|TRBV27|few|NA
TGTGCCAGCAGTCCATACACGCAGGGTGACGAGCAGTACTTC
CASSPYTQGDEQYF
>TRBJ2-2|TRBV28|NA|TRBD1
TGTGCCAGCCCTAGGCCAGGGGGCCCCGGGGAGCTGTTTTTT
CASPRPGGPGELFF
>TRBJ1-5|TRBV4-3|NA|TRBD1
TGCGCCAGCAGCCGAGGGACAGGGGATGCTCAGCCCCAGCATTTT
CASSRGTGDAQPQHF
>TRBJ1-4|TRBV6-6|NA|NA
TGTGCCAGCAGTCCCCAGGGGACTAATGAAAAACTGTTTTTT
CASSPQGTNEKLFF
>TRBJ2-5|TRBV7-2|NA|NA
TGTGCCAGCAGCAAAGAGGTGGGAGCGGAGACCCAGTACTTC
CASSKEVGAETQYF
>TRBJ1-1|TRBV5-1|NA|NA
TGCGCCAGCAGCTTGGAAGGGGCGGCTGAAGCTTTCTTT
CASSLEGAAEAFF
>TRBJ1-1|TRBV7-6|NA|NA
TGTGCCAGCACCCCCCGGGGGGGATCCACTGAAGCTTTCTTT
CASTPRGGSTEAFF
>TRBJ2-3|TRBV2|NA|TRBD2
TGTGCCAGCGGGACTAGCGCAAGGGATACGCAGTATTTT
CASGTSARDTQYF
>TRBJ2-7|TRBV7-9|NA|TRBD2
TGTGCCAGCAGCCATAATAGCGGGAGTTCCAATACCGGGGCCTACGAGCAGTACTTC
CASSHNSGSSNTGAYEQYF
>TRBJ2-1|TRBV19|few|NA
TGTGCCAGTACCTCCTTTGCGGGTCCCTACAATGAGCAGTTCTTC
CASTSFAGPYNEQFF
>TRBJ2-5|TRBV4-3|NA|TRBD1
TGCGCCAGCAGCCAAGATCCGGGGACAGGAGAGACCCAGTACTTC
CASSQDPGTGETQYF
>TRBJ2-3|TRBV7-6|NA|NA
TGTGCCAGCAGCTTTTCGCGGGGGCCAGGCACAGATACGCAGTATTTT
CASSFSRGPGTDTQYF
>TRBJ2-5|TRBV7-8|NA|TRBD1
TGTGCCAGCAGCTTAAATACAGGGGCAGAGACCCAGTACTTC
CASSLNTGAETQYF
>TRBJ1-4|TRBV13|NA|TRBD1
TGTGCCAGCAGCATGGGACAGGGAAGTGAAAAACTGTTTTTT
CASSMGQGSEKLFF
>TRBJ1-1|TRBV6-5|once|TRBD1
TGTGCCAGCAGTCAAGACAGGGCTAGGAACACTGAAGCTTTCTTT
CASSQDRARNTEAFF
>TRBJ2-6|TRBV5-6|few|NA
TGTGCCAGCAGCTTGGATAGGAGGGGGGCCAACGTCCTGACTTTC
CASSLDRRGANVLTF
>TRBJ2-1|TRBV7-3|NA|NA
TGTGCCAGCAGCTTAACTAACAATGAGCAGTTCTTC
CASSLTNNEQFF
>TRBJ2-5|TRBV5-1|NA|NA
TGCGCCAGCAGCTGGACTACCACAAAAGCCCAAGAGACCCAGTACTTC
CASSWTTTKAQETQYF
>TRBJ1-1|TRBV29-1|NA|NA
TGCAGCGTCTCCTCATTAGGGGCGCGGCCTGAAGCTTTCTTT
CSVSSLGARPEAFF
>TRBJ2-3|TRBV30|NA|TRBD2
TGTGCCTGCACTAGCGGGAGCACAGATACGCAGTATTTT
CACTSGSTDTQYF
>TRBJ2-3|TRBV6-5|NA|TRBD2
TGTGCCAGCAGTCGCACCGGGGGGTGGACAGATACGCAGTATTTT
CASSRTGGWTDTQYF
>TRBJ2-5|TRBV6-5|NA|TRBD2
TGTGCCAGCAGTTACTCTCAGCGGGGTTGGACCCAGTACTTC
CASSYSQRGWTQYF
>TRBJ1-2|TRBV19|NA|TRBD1
TGTGCCAGTAGTATCGAAACCGGGACAGGGAACTATGGCTACACCTTC
CASSIETGTGNYGYTF
>TRBJ2-2|TRBV30|NA|NA
TGTGCCTGGAGTTTTACAGGGTTCGCGGGGGAGCTGTTTTTT
CAWSFTGFAGELFF
>TRBJ1-1|TRBV5-6|NA|TRBD1
TGTGCCAGCATGGACAGGGTGGTCACTGAAGCTTTCTTT
CASMDRVVTEAFF
>TRBJ1-5|TRBV19|NA|NA
TGTGCCAGTAGTATCACCGGGAGCAATCAGCCCCAGCATTTT
CASSITGSNQPQHF
>TRBJ2-1|TRBV6-5|NA|NA
TGTGCCAGCAGAAGACAGGCTCATGAGCAGTTCTTC
CASRRQAHEQFF